In its sample, the clone carrying this TCR beta chain was seen many times. Antigen unknown. V lost 3 bases to trimming and J lost 2 bases; unmatched junction nucleotides: 4. This CDR3 is built from 15 residues. The V gene's germline CDR1 is LNHDA and CDR2 SQIVND (reference sequence). The sample originates from a study of CD8 T cells in ankylosing spondylitis. Whole-study findings and limits: Earlier studies detected some motif variants in reactive arthritis synovial fluid and blood.

Quantitative 5'-RACE with molecular barcodes produced the TCR beta libraries. TCRdb passed the 5' RACE reads through MiXCR, listing each CDR3 protein once. This sample carries roughly 240,000 distinct CDR3 sequences, under 8.5% of them seen once, and the ten largest clones take roughly 5%. V is TRBV19 and J is TRBJ2-1, with 7 bases that match TRBD2. Sequencing was done on a sample of blood, either unsorted or a sorted T cell fraction (not recorded which). The sequence was obtained from a female donor with ankylosing spondylitis or in good health (not recorded which). CDR3 residues: CASSIRAGTYNEQFF. DNA of the CDR3: TGTGCCAGTAGTATTCGAGCGGGGACCTACAATGAGCAGTTCTTC.